This T cell receptor beta chain was identified during a study of Graves' ophthalmopathy and Graves' hyperthyroidism. Amplified material comprised TCR beta CDR3 regions derived from RNA transcripts. RT-PCR with HTBI primers came first, then second-round multiplex PCR. TCRdb re-called the multiplex PCR reads with MiXCR, one entry per CDR3 protein. The sample lists roughly 400,000 distinct CDR3 sequences, approximately 18% occurring once. CDR1 LNHNV and CDR2 YYDKDF come from the germline V gene (reference sequence). This CDR3 contains 16 residues. Whole-study results and caveats: Between ophthalmopathy and stable hyperthyroidism, a 13-signature model drew a separation with approximately 87% sensitivity and approximately 79% specificity.

This clonotype was detected only a few times. Antigen: not known. The junction departs from the called germline gene at one end, perhaps through a read error. This clonotype was sampled from an adult woman with stable Graves' hyperthyroidism. Sequencing input: peripheral blood. The genes are TRBV15 and TRBJ2-2; possibly TRBD1 or TRBD2 for D (5 bases each). The CDR3 DNA reads as TGTGCCACCAGCAGAGATATAGTCCCCGGGACCGGGGAGCTGTTCTTT. Its translation is CATSRDIVPGTGELFF.